These T cell receptor beta chains were read from a single sample in a study of cytomegalovirus exposure and HLA in healthy donors. The repertoire was sequenced with immunoSEQ multiplex PCR; TCRdb's copy has only in-frame clones and lacks some. This table has about 160,000 clones, about 96% appearing once. Source material: PBMCs. The receptor set was obtained from a woman aged 18-29 years in good health and CMV-seronegative. Both conserved end residues are part of each CDR3. The D gene is left open where the match is weak. Clone size appears in some rows only: once, few, many, or a class for an expanded clone.

>NA|TRBJ2-7|NA|TRBV6-5
TGTGCCAGCAGCGGGGGTACTCACTCCTACGAGCAGTACTTC
CASSGGTHSYEQYF
>NA|TRBJ1-1|NA|TRBV5-4
TGTGCCAGCAGCGTTCGGGGGGGGGCCACTGAAGCTTTCTTT
CASSVRGGATEAFF
>TRBD1|TRBJ1-2|NA|TRBV10-2
TGCGCCAGCAGAGGGGACAGTGGGTATGGCTACACCTTC
CASRGDSGYGYTF
>NA|TRBJ2-1|NA|TRBV11-1
TGTGCCAGCAGCTTGACAGTCTCCTACAATGAGCAGTTCTTC
CASSLTVSYNEQFF
>NA|TRBJ1-4|NA|TRBV10-3
TGTGCCATCAGTGTTGGGGGCGGAACTAATGAAAAACTGTTTTTT
CAISVGGGTNEKLFF
>NA|TRBJ2-3|NA|TRBV4-2
TGTGCCAGCAGCCAAGATACGACAGGCGCTAGCACAGATACGCAGTATTTT
CASSQDTTGASTDTQYF
>NA|TRBJ1-1|NA|TRBV5-3
TGTGCCAGAAGCTCCCCATGCGGGAGGAATCTGTGGAACACTGAAGCTTTCTTT
CARSSPCGRNLWNTEAFF
>NA|TRBJ2-3|once|TRBV19
TGTGCCAGTAGCGATGCCAGTAGCACAGATACGCAGTATTTT
CASSDASSTDTQYF
>TRBD2|TRBJ2-7|NA|TRBV6-5
TGTGCCAGCAGTTTCTCGCGGGGGGACGAGCAGTACTTC
CASSFSRGDEQYF
>NA|TRBJ2-1|NA|TRBV7-2
TGTGCCAGCAGCTCCACTAATGAGCAGTTCTTC
CASSSTNEQFF
>TRBD1|TRBJ2-2|NA|TRBV7-3
TGTGCCAGCAGCGAGTCCCCGGGACAGGCCTCGAGGACCGGGGAGCTGTTTTTT
CASSESPGQASRTGELFF
>NA|TRBJ1-1|NA|TRBV7-3
TGTGCCAGCAGCTTAGGTGGGGCCACTGAAGCTTTCTTT
CASSLGGATEAFF
>NA|TRBJ2-2|once|TRBV19
TGTGCCAGTAGTATAGGGTGGGCCCCGAACACCGGGGAGCTGTTTTTT
CASSIGWAPNTGELFF
>NA|TRBJ1-2|NA|TRBV7-2
TGTGCCAGCAGCTTACGAGCAGGGAACTATGGCTACACCTTC
CASSLRAGNYGYTF
>TRBD1|TRBJ2-1|NA|TRBV7-2
TGTGCCAGCAGCTCGTCTTACAGGGGGCGCGGGAATGAGCAGTTCTTC
CASSSSYRGRGNEQFF
>TRBD2|TRBJ2-7|NA|TRBV7-3
TGTGCCAGCAGCAAAGACCCCCTGCGGGGGGGAAGTTACGAGCAGTACTTC
CASSKDPLRGGSYEQYF
>TRBD1|TRBJ2-7|NA|TRBV10-3
TGTGCCATCGGGACAGGGAGTGCCTACGAGCAGTACTTC
CAIGTGSAYEQYF
>NA|TRBJ2-1|once|TRBV18
TGTGCCAGCTCACCACGGGAGACTTACAATGAGCAGTTCTTC
CASSPRETYNEQFF
>TRBD1|TRBJ1-5|NA|TRBV30
TGTGCCTGGAGTGTACGCAGGGGGCATCAGCCCCAGCATTTT
CAWSVRRGHQPQHF
>TRBD1|TRBJ1-1|NA|TRBV19
TGTGCCAGTAGCGCGCGAGGGGGCGGAGGGGAAGCTTTCTTT
CASSARGGGGEAFF
>TRBD1|TRBJ1-1|NA|TRBV5-8
TGTGCCAGCAGCTTTACCGGGACAGGGGGGACTGAAGCTTTCTTT
CASSFTGTGGTEAFF
>NA|TRBJ1-6|NA|TRBV4-1
TGCGCCAGCAGCCAAGTGGGAACCCTACTAGTTTCACCCCTCCACTTT
CASSQVGTLLVSPLHF
>NA|TRBJ2-2|NA|TRBV19
TGTGCCAGTAGTATCGTGGGGGGCGGGGGAAACACCGGGGAGCTGTTTTTT
CASSIVGGGGNTGELFF
>TRBD2|TRBJ2-4|NA|TRBV5-6
TGTGCCAGCAGCTTCAGGCGGGGGACCAAAAACATTCAGTACTTC
CASSFRRGTKNIQYF
>NA|TRBJ1-3|NA|TRBV9
TGTGCCAGCAGCATACAGGGTAGTGGCTCTGGAAACACCATATATTTT
CASSIQGSGSGNTIYF
>NA|TRBJ2-7|NA|TRBV5-1
TGCGCCAGTCGGGAGTCTAGCGAGAGCTCCTACGAGCAGTACTTC
CASRESSESSYEQYF
>NA|TRBJ2-2|NA|TRBV14
TGTGCCAGCAGCCAAGGACCGATACGGGACATTTGGACCGGGGAGCTGTTTTTT
CASSQGPIRDIWTGELFF
>NA|TRBJ1-1|NA|TRBV9
TGTGCCAGCACCATCTTTCGGGAAGAATGGACAGCTAACACTGAAGCTTTCTTT
CASTIFREEWTANTEAFF
>NA|TRBJ2-1|NA|TRBV27
TGTGCCAGCACCAGCGGAAACTCCTACAATGAGCAGTTCTTC
CASTSGNSYNEQFF
>NA|TRBJ1-5|NA|TRBV7-6
TGTGCCAGCAGCTCCGACAGAGGGGGTCAGCCCCAGCATTTT
CASSSDRGGQPQHF
>NA|TRBJ2-3|NA|TRBV19
TGTGCCAGTACCCCCCGGGGGACAGATACGCAGTATTTT
CASTPRGTDTQYF
>NA|TRBJ2-1|NA|TRBV6-1
TGTGCCAGCAGGCAGAACAGGGAAACGGGTGAGCAGTTCTTC
CASRQNRETGEQFF
>NA|TRBJ2-7|NA|TRBV6-6
TGTGCCAGCAGTTCGGACTCAAACTCCTACGAGCAGTACTTC
CASSSDSNSYEQYF
>TRBD1|TRBJ2-7|NA|TRBV7-8
TGTGCCAGCAGCTTAACCAGGGGGCGATTCAACGAGCAGTACTTC
CASSLTRGRFNEQYF
>NA|TRBJ2-2|NA|TRBV9
TGTGCCAGCAGCTCCCCCTCCACCGGGGAGCTGTTTTTT
CASSSPSTGELFF
>TRBD1|TRBJ1-4|NA|TRBV5-1
TGCGCCAGCAGCCAACGACAGGGGGGAGAAAAACTGTTTTTT
CASSQRQGGEKLFF
>NA|TRBJ2-5|NA|TRBV29-1
TGCAGCGTTGAGGAAGGCTACACAGAGAAACGGGAGACCCAGTACTTC
CSVEEGYTEKRETQYF
>TRBD2|TRBJ2-1|NA|TRBV19
TGTGCCAGTAGTATTGGACTAGCGGGGGGGCAGAATGAGCAGTTCTTC
CASSIGLAGGQNEQFF
>TRBD1|TRBJ1-5|NA|TRBV19
TGTGCCAGTAGGGCCTCGGACAGGGGTGCTCAGCCCCAGCATTTT
CASRASDRGAQPQHF
>TRBD1|TRBJ1-5|NA|TRBV5-8
TGTGCCAGCAGCTCGCGGGACAGAAATCAGCCCCAGCATTTT
CASSSRDRNQPQHF
>NA|TRBJ2-7|NA|TRBV6-1
TGTGCCAGCAGTGAAGAGGACAGTCCCACCTACGAGCAGTACTTC
CASSEEDSPTYEQYF
>TRBD1|TRBJ2-7|once|TRBV19
TGTGCCAGTAGTGCCGGGACAGGGGTTAACTACGAGCAGTACTTC
CASSAGTGVNYEQYF
>NA|TRBJ2-7|NA|TRBV12-5
TGTGCTAGTGGTTTGGGAGGGAGTTACGAGCAGTACTTC
CASGLGGSYEQYF
>TRBD1|TRBJ1-1|NA|TRBV5-6
TGTGCCAGCAGCTCCTTAAGGGGGCTTGGAGCTTTCTTT
CASSSLRGLGAFF
>NA|TRBJ1-5|NA|TRBV4-3
TGCGCCAGCAGCCAAGACCAAGGAGATCAGCCCCAGCATTTT
CASSQDQGDQPQHF
>NA|TRBJ2-7|NA|TRBV7-9
TGTGCCAGCAGCCCACCGGGAGCCTACGAGCAGTACTTC
CASSPPGAYEQYF
>NA|TRBJ1-6|NA|TRBV9
TGTGCCAGCAGCGTAGACTCACCGGGACTGACTTCACCCCTCCACTTT
CASSVDSPGLTSPLHF
>TRBD1|TRBJ2-7|NA|TRBV5-1
TGCGCCAGCAGCCGGACAGGGGGCTCCTACGAGCAGTACTTC
CASSRTGGSYEQYF
>NA|TRBJ2-5|NA|TRBV27
TGTGCCAGCAGTGTAAATCCGGGAAGAACGAAAGAGACCCAGTACTTC
CASSVNPGRTKETQYF
>TRBD2|TRBJ2-1|NA|TRBV7-2
TGTGCCAGCAGTCTGCGCGGGACTAGCGGGGGGTCGCTCAATGAGCAGTTCTTC
CASSLRGTSGGSLNEQFF
>NA|TRBJ2-1|NA|TRBV27
TGTGCCAGCAGTTTAAGCGAATACAATGAGCAGTTCTTC
CASSLSEYNEQFF
>TRBD1|TRBJ1-2|NA|TRBV7-9
TGTGCCAGCAGCTTAGTCGGGACAGCTAACTATGGCTACACCTTC
CASSLVGTANYGYTF
>NA|TRBJ2-7|NA|TRBV18
TGTGCCAGCTCACCACCGGTCGTCAGGGGGGCCTACGAGCAGTACTTC
CASSPPVVRGAYEQYF
>NA|TRBJ1-6|once|TRBV2
TGTGCCAGCAGTGAAATGGGGGCGAATAATTCACCCCTCCACTTT
CASSEMGANNSPLHF
>NA|TRBJ2-1|NA|TRBV5-4
TGTGCCAGCAGCACGGCCGGGACAAACAATGAGCAGTTCTTC
CASSTAGTNNEQFF
>NA|TRBJ1-1|NA|TRBV5-1
TGCGCCAGCAGCTTGGCCGAGGCTCGCACTGAAGCTTTCTTT
CASSLAEARTEAFF
>NA|TRBJ2-5|NA|TRBV7-9
TGTGCCAGCAGCTTAGCGAGCAGGGAATCGGAGACCCAGTACTTC
CASSLASRESETQYF
>NA|TRBJ1-2|NA|TRBV2
TGTGCCAGCAGCGAATCAGACAGCTCCCCTAACTATGGCTACACCTTC
CASSESDSSPNYGYTF